The source of this T cell receptor (beta chain) is a study of OX40 agonist ivuxolimab in advanced cancers. Study at large: Treatment of patients was with ivuxolimab, an agonistic anti-OX40 (CD134) antibody. Patients treated during dose escalation were battling hepatocellular carcinoma, melanoma, renal cell or head and neck cancer. Two patients with cutaneous melanoma and one with hepatocellular carcinoma, three in total, showed partial responses.

With respect to this clone: Its antigen is not identified.

Method: immunoSEQ multiplex PCR; TCRdb's copy keeps in-frame clones and lacks some. This table holds roughly 61,000 clones, 75% to 90% found once. V was clipped by 6 bases and J by 5 bases, with 20 bases between them. CDR3 size: 15 residues. The germline CDR1 and CDR2 sequences are MGHDK and SYGVNS. The study, taken as a whole, reports: Average numbers of expanded clones were greater in CD8+ T cells than in CD4+.

The sequenced sample was CD4+ or CD8+ T cells sorted from blood, obtained in a trial of the OX40 agonist ivuxolimab. This rearrangement joins TRBV25-1 to TRBJ2-7; tentatively, D is TRBD2 (7 bases). This receptor was obtained from an adult with an advanced solid tumor such as melanoma, head and neck, liver or kidney cancer. The CDR3 here is CASSQWGGPNNEQYF. Here the CDR3 DNA reads TGTGCCAGCAGCCAGTGGGGGGGCCCTAACAACGAGCAGTACTTC.